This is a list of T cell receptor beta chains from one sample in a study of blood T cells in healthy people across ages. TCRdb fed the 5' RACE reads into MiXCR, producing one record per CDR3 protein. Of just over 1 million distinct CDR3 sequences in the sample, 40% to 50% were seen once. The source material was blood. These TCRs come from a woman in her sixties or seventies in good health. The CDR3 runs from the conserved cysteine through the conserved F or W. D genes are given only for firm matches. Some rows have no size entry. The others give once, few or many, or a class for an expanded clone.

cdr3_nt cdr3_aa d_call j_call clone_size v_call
TGTGCCAGCAGTCTGGGGGTGCCCGTTGCAACTAATGAAAAACTGTTTTTT CASSLGVPVATNEKLFF NA TRBJ1-4 NA TRBV2
TGCGCCAGCAGCCCGATGACAGGGAATGAGCAGTTCTTC CASSPMTGNEQFF TRBD1 TRBJ2-1 NA TRBV5-1
TGTGCCAGCAGGGACAGGATTAACACAGATACGCAGTATTTT CASRDRINTDTQYF TRBD1 TRBJ2-3 NA TRBV2
TGTGCCAGCAGCGTAGCAGGGACAGGGCTTAACTATGGCTACACCTTC CASSVAGTGLNYGYTF TRBD1 TRBJ1-2 NA TRBV9
TGCAGCGTTGTTTTAGCAGTGGGGGCGCTTACGGAGACCCAGTACTTC CSVVLAVGALTETQYF NA TRBJ2-5 NA TRBV29-1
TGTGCCAGCAGCTTCCAAGCGGGAAAATCAGAGACCCAGTACTTC CASSFQAGKSETQYF TRBD2 TRBJ2-5 NA TRBV11-1
TGTGCCAGCGTCGAAGAAGAGACCCAGTACTTC CASVEEETQYF NA TRBJ2-5 many TRBV6-1
TGCGCCAACAGGACAAGTTCCTACGAGCAGTACTTC CANRTSSYEQYF NA TRBJ2-7 NA TRBV5-1
TGTGCTAGTGGGGACAGTCTTAATGAGCAGTACTTC CASGDSLNEQYF NA TRBJ2-5 NA TRBV12-5
TGTGCCAGCAGTTTGCGAGGTCAGCCTCGCTCCTACGAGCAGTACTTC CASSLRGQPRSYEQYF NA TRBJ2-7 few TRBV12-3/TRBV12-4
TGTGCCAGCAGCTCCTGGGGTAGCGGGGAACAAGAGACCCAGTACTTC CASSSWGSGEQETQYF TRBD2 TRBJ2-5 NA TRBV5-5
TGCAGTGCTCCGTGGGGAGGGAGTAGGGAGACCCAGTACTTC CSAPWGGSRETQYF TRBD2 TRBJ2-5 few TRBV20-1
TGCGCCAGCAGTAAGTCAGACCGGGACAGACGATTCCTGAACTATGGCTACACCTTC CASSKSDRDRRFLNYGYTF TRBD1 TRBJ1-2 few TRBV5-1
TGTGCCAGCAGCCTAGACAGGGTCGGAGCCAAAAACATTCAGTACTTC CASSLDRVGAKNIQYF TRBD1 TRBJ2-4 NA TRBV7-2
TGTGCCAGCAGCCCAGGAGCGAGTAGGGTGAAGCAGTTCTTC CASSPGASRVKQFF NA TRBJ2-1 few TRBV7-9
TGTGCCAGCAGTACACGCCTCATGACAGGGCGTAATGAGCAGTTCTTC CASSTRLMTGRNEQFF TRBD1 TRBJ2-1 NA TRBV6-2/TRBV6-3
TGCAGCGTTACCGGACGGTACTACAATGAGCAGTTCTTC CSVTGRYYNEQFF NA TRBJ2-1 NA TRBV29-1
TGCGCCAGCAGCTTGAGTCGACTAGAAAGGGCTAATGAGCAGTACTTC CASSLSRLERANEQYF NA TRBJ2-5 NA TRBV5-1
TGTGCCAGCAGTTTATCGACCGGGTTTGGCACTGAAGCTTTCTTT CASSLSTGFGTEAFF NA TRBJ1-1 NA TRBV27
TGTGCCAGCAGCCCCAGACAGGGTCCCCCCAATGAGCAGTTCTTC CASSPRQGPPNEQFF TRBD1 TRBJ2-1 NA TRBV12-3/TRBV12-4
TGTGCCAGCAGCCGCCGACCAGAGTACGAGCAGTACTTC CASSRRPEYEQYF NA TRBJ2-7 NA TRBV7-9
TGCAGTGCTAGAGATGGCGGGGGCAGCACAGATACGCAGTATTTT CSARDGGGSTDTQYF NA TRBJ2-3 NA TRBV20-1
TGTGCCAGCAGCCCTTACCGGGACAGCTTACCATGGCAGTTCTTC CASSPYRDSLPWQFF TRBD1 TRBJ2-1 once TRBV14
TGTGCCAGCAGCCAAGAAGGAGTGAGGCAGTACTTC CASSQEGVRQYF NA TRBJ2-5 few TRBV14
TGTGCCAGCAGCTCCCGAGGGCAGGGCCCATCATACGAGCAGTACTTC CASSSRGQGPSYEQYF NA TRBJ2-7 NA TRBV7-8
TGTGCCAGCAGGCAATCTAGCGGGACTCGCTCCTACGAGCAGTACTTC CASRQSSGTRSYEQYF TRBD2 TRBJ2-7 NA TRBV6-2/TRBV6-3
TGTGCCAGCAGCCAAGATGACACAGCAGATACGCAGTATTTT CASSQDDTADTQYF NA TRBJ2-3 NA TRBV3-1
TGCAGTGCTAGGGCCGGGACTAGCGTTTATACGCAGTATTTT CSARAGTSVYTQYF TRBD2 TRBJ2-3 NA TRBV20-1
TGTGCCAGCAGTGAAGGGGCAGGAAATGAGCAGTTCTTC CASSEGAGNEQFF NA TRBJ2-1 NA TRBV25-1
TGCAGTGCCGGGACTAGCAATGAGCAGTTCTTC CSAGTSNEQFF TRBD2 TRBJ2-1 NA TRBV20-1
TGCAGCGTTGTACCCCGACAGGCGATAAACACTGAAGCTTTCTTT CSVVPRQAINTEAFF NA TRBJ1-1 NA TRBV29-1